The rows below give T cell receptor beta chains drawn from one sample of a study of T-cell memory formation after mild COVID-19. In TCRdb, the 5' RACE reads were re-called with MiXCR into one record per CDR3 protein. In the table there are about 110,000 distinct CDR3 sequences, approximately 15% of which are singletons. Sequencing input: PBMCs or a T cell subset sorted from them (not recorded which). The receptors shown here come from an adult woman who had mild COVID-19 (a few samples of this study predate the infection). Cell type and time point are not known. Both conserved end residues are part of each CDR3. A D gene is named only where the DNA matches it firmly. Clone size is shown for a subset of rows, as once, few, many or a class of expanded clone.

clone size | CDR3 length | J gene | V gene | D gene | CDR3 DNA | CDR3 protein
NA | 13 | TRBJ1-5 | TRBV12-3/TRBV12-4 | NA | TGTGCCAGCAGTTTGGGGGGGTGGAACCCCCAGCATTTT | CASSLGGWNPQHF
NA | 18 | TRBJ2-1 | TRBV24-1 | TRBD1 | TGTGCCACCAGTGATTCAGAAACAGGGGGCGCCGGCTACAATGAGCAGTTCTTC | CATSDSETGGAGYNEQFF
few | 16 | TRBJ2-1 | TRBV7-3 | TRBD2 | TGTGCCAGCAGCCCCTGGACTAGCGGGAGCCTCCATGAGCAGTTCTTC | CASSPWTSGSLHEQFF
NA | 14 | TRBJ2-2 | TRBV13 | NA | TGTGCCAGCAGCACGGGACGTAGCACCGGGGAGCTGTTTTTT | CASSTGRSTGELFF
few | 15 | TRBJ2-2 | TRBV30 | NA | TGTGCCTGGAGTGTATCTGCCGTCGGAGGCGGGGAGCTGTTTTTT | CAWSVSAVGGGELFF
NA | 16 | TRBJ2-1 | TRBV6-2/TRBV6-3 | NA | TGTGCCAGCAGCCCATGGAGCGGGCTCTCCTACAATGAGCAGTTCTTC | CASSPWSGLSYNEQFF
NA | 14 | TRBJ2-7 | TRBV7-2 | TRBD2 | TGTGCCAGCAGAACAGGGACTAGGCCGTACGAGCAGTACTTC | CASRTGTRPYEQYF
NA | 16 | TRBJ2-3 | TRBV7-9 | TRBD1 | TGTGCCAGCAGCTTGGTCAGGGGGTTGGGCACAGATACGCAGTATTTT | CASSLVRGLGTDTQYF
few | 14 | TRBJ2-5 | TRBV20-1 | TRBD1 | TGCAGTGCTAGGACAGGGGAGGTGCGAGAGACCCAGTACTTC | CSARTGEVRETQYF
NA | 15 | TRBJ2-1 | TRBV19 | NA | TGTGCCAGTAGCCCCTACGGGGGCGCCGGTAATGAGCAGTTCTTC | CASSPYGGAGNEQFF
NA | 17 | TRBJ2-3 | TRBV4-1 | TRBD2 | TGCGCCAGCAATCCCTTTTTTGGCGGGGGGCATCCAGATACGCAGTATTTT | CASNPFFGGGHPDTQYF
few | 17 | TRBJ2-1 | TRBV7-6 | TRBD2 | TGTGCCAGCAGCTTAGGGACTAGCGGAAGCTCCTACAATGAGCAGTTCTTC | CASSLGTSGSSYNEQFF
NA | 13 | TRBJ2-7 | TRBV4-1 | NA | TGCGCCAGCAGCCAAGTGGGGGCCCACGAGCAGTACTTC | CASSQVGAHEQYF
NA | 11 | TRBJ2-7 | TRBV29-1 | NA | TGCAGCGGGCAGAAAGGCTACGAGCAGTACTTC | CSGQKGYEQYF
NA | 13 | TRBJ2-7 | TRBV27 | NA | TGTGCCAGCAGTTTCGCGGGAATTGACGAGCAGTACTTC | CASSFAGIDEQYF
NA | 12 | TRBJ2-7 | TRBV28 | NA | TGTGCCACGCAATTAGGGACGGACGAGCAGTACTTC | CATQLGTDEQYF
NA | 19 | TRBJ2-1 | TRBV11-2 | NA | TGTGCCAGCAGCTTAGGATGGCGGGCATCTGTTAGCTCCTACAATGAGCAGTTCTTC | CASSLGWRASVSSYNEQFF
few | 13 | TRBJ2-3 | TRBV29-1 | NA | TGCAGCGTTTACGGGGACAGCACAGATACGCAGTATTTT | CSVYGDSTDTQYF
few | 14 | TRBJ2-3 | TRBV27 | NA | TGTGCCAGCAGTTTGTACGGGACGCCCGATACGCAGTATTTT | CASSLYGTPDTQYF
NA | 15 | TRBJ2-3 | TRBV20-1 | TRBD2 | TGCAGTGCTAGAGAGCTAGCGGCCGGCACAGATACGCAGTATTTT | CSARELAAGTDTQYF
NA | 18 | TRBJ1-4 | TRBV7-9 | NA | TGTGCCAGCAGCCACCACCCTTACGGGGACGCAACTAATGAAAAACTGTTTTTT | CASSHHPYGDATNEKLFF
few | 15 | TRBJ1-1 | TRBV5-5 | TRBD1 | TGTGCCAGCAGCTTGTTTCCGGACAGGGGAACTGAAGCTTTCTTT | CASSLFPDRGTEAFF
few | 13 | TRBJ2-7 | TRBV7-9 | NA | TGTGCCAGCAGCTCCCGAGGGACCTACGAGCAGTACTTC | CASSSRGTYEQYF
NA | 14 | TRBJ2-1 | TRBV27 | TRBD2 | TGTGCCAGCAGAAGTAGCGGGAGCTACAATGAGCAGTTCTTC | CASRSSGSYNEQFF
few | 14 | TRBJ1-6 | TRBV9 | NA | TGTGCCAGCAGCACGGGACCCTGGGGTTCACCCCTCCACTTT | CASSTGPWGSPLHF
NA | 15 | TRBJ2-7 | TRBV10-3 | NA | TGTGCCATCATGAGAACAGGAACTCTTTCCTACGAGCAGTACTTC | CAIMRTGTLSYEQYF
NA | 15 | TRBJ1-1 | TRBV5-1 | NA | TGCGCCAGCAGCTTGGCCAAGGGGGTGTGGACTGAAGCTTTCTTT | CASSLAKGVWTEAFF
NA | 15 | TRBJ1-1 | TRBV6-5 | TRBD1 | TGTGCCAGCAGTGCGCAGGGGGCATTGAACACTGAAGCTTTCTTT | CASSAQGALNTEAFF
many | 15 | TRBJ2-5 | TRBV2 | TRBD2 | TGTGCCAGCTTCCCTAGCGGGGGGGCAGCGGAGACCCAGTACTTC | CASFPSGGAAETQYF
NA | 15 | TRBJ2-1 | TRBV27 | TRBD2 | TGTGCCAGCAGTTCTCGCGCTAACGGACTAGCGCGGGAGTTCTTC | CASSSRANGLAREFF
NA | 14 | TRBJ2-1 | TRBV5-1 | NA | TGCGCCAGCAGCTCCCCTAGCTCCTACAATGAGCAGTTCTTC | CASSSPSSYNEQFF
many | 13 | TRBJ1-2 | TRBV7-8 | NA | TGTGCCAGCATGGGACTAACTAACTATGGCTACACCTTC | CASMGLTNYGYTF
NA | 15 | TRBJ1-2 | TRBV12-3/TRBV12-4 | NA | TGTGCCAGCAGTCCTCGGTGGGTCTCTAACTATGGCTACACCTTC | CASSPRWVSNYGYTF
few | 13 | TRBJ2-1 | TRBV4-3 | NA | TGCGCCAGCAGCCATTCTGACTACAATGAGCAGTTCTTC | CASSHSDYNEQFF
many | 15 | TRBJ1-1 | TRBV20-1 | NA | TGCAGTGCTAGAGAAGATAGGACAGTGAACACTGAAGCTTTCTTT | CSAREDRTVNTEAFF
many | 15 | TRBJ2-1 | TRBV4-1 | TRBD2 | TGCGCCAGCAGCCAAGGCGGGGGAGCGTACAATGAGCAGTTCTTC | CASSQGGGAYNEQFF
few | 18 | TRBJ1-1 | TRBV11-3 | TRBD1 | TGTGCCAGCAGCTTTTACCCCCAGACAGGGGTCAATAACACTGAAGCTTTCTTT | CASSFYPQTGVNNTEAFF
NA | 14 | TRBJ1-2 | TRBV15 | NA | TGTGCCACCAGCAGAGACAGGAGTGGGTATGGCTACACCTTC | CATSRDRSGYGYTF
few | 14 | TRBJ2-7 | TRBV6-6 | NA | TGTGCCAGCAGTTACCAGGTACAAGGTGACGAGCAGTACTTC | CASSYQVQGDEQYF
NA | 15 | TRBJ2-7 | TRBV12-3/TRBV12-4 | TRBD1 | TGTGCCAGCAGGAAAGGGACAGAATTTCCCTACGAGCAGTACTTC | CASRKGTEFPYEQYF
few | 17 | TRBJ2-7 | TRBV12-1 | NA | TGTGCCAGCAGCCACTCAGGGCAGGGGGCCCCACTCTACGAGCAGTACTTC | CASSHSGQGAPLYEQYF
NA | 15 | TRBJ2-3 | TRBV6-5 | TRBD1 | TGTGCCAGCAGTCCCCGGGACAGTGGCACAGATACGCAGTATTTT | CASSPRDSGTDTQYF
few | 15 | TRBJ2-6 | TRBV7-6 | NA | TGTGCCAGCAGCTTAGGAAGCTCTGGGGCCAACGTCCTGACTTTC | CASSLGSSGANVLTF
NA | 17 | TRBJ2-7 | TRBV6-5 | NA | TGTGCCAGCAGTTACTCGACAGAGCAGAGTTTCTCCTACGAGCAGTACTTC | CASSYSTEQSFSYEQYF
few | 18 | TRBJ2-3 | TRBV4-3 | TRBD2 | TGCGCCAGCAGCCAAGATCGTAGGAGGACTAGCGGCACAGATACGCAGTATTTT | CASSQDRRRTSGTDTQYF